This T cell receptor (beta chain) was sequenced for a study of beta chain features in type 1 diabetes. V was clipped by 2 bases and J by 5 bases, with 11 bases between them. Germline V CDR1 and CDR2: SGHDT, YYEEEE. CDR3 length: 14 residues. Reverse transcribing all isolated RNA meant expressed TCRB transcripts were sequenced. Some clones are missing from TCRdb's copy, which holds only in-frame ones; the method was immunoSEQ multiplex PCR. Counted here are some 330,000 clones, approximately 9.9% occurring once; the ten biggest clones make up around 0.015%. The sequenced sample was naive CD4+ T cells from blood. The chain is built from TRBV5-6 and TRBJ2-4; no reliable D call. This TCR derives from a woman aged 25 to 39 in good health. The CDR3 coding sequence is TGTGCCAGCAGCTTCTTAGCCGTCGAAAACATTCAGTACTTC. Encoded protein: CASSFLAVENIQYF.